This T cell receptor (beta chain) is from a study of blood T cell repertoires in COVID-19. Germline V CDR1 and CDR2: MNHEY, SVGAGI. The CDR3 totals 12 residues. V shed 4 bases and J shed 2 bases, with 3 bases lying between them. Produced via immunoSEQ multiplex PCR; TCRdb's table is partial and in-frame only. Among over 250,000 clones listed, approximately 83% were seen once. This chain links TRBV6-5 with TRBJ1-3; D ambiguous. Sequencing used peripheral blood. The origin of this receptor is a human donor in a cohort sampled during active COVID-19. The CDR3 region has the DNA TGTGCCAGCAGTTCGGCTGGAAACACCATATATTTT. This gives the protein CASSSAGNTIYF.